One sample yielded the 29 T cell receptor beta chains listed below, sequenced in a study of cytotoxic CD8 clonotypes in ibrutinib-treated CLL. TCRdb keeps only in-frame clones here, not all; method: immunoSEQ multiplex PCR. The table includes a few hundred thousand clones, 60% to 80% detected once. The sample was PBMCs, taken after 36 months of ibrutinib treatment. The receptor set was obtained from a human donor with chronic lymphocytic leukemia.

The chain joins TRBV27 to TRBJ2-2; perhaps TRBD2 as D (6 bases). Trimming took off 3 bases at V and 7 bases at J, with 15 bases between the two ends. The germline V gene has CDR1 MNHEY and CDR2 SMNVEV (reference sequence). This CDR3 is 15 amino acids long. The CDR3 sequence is CASSFRLWEVGELFF. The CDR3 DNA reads TGTGCCAGCAGTTTTCGTCTTTGGGAGGTCGGGGAGCTGTTTTTT.

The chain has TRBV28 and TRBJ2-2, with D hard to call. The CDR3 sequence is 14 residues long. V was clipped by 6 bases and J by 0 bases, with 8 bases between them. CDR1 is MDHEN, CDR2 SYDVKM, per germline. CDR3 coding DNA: TGTGCCAGCAGAGAGTGGTCGAACACCGGGGAGCTGTTTTTT. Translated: CASREWSNTGELFF. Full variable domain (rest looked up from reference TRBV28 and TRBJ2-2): DVKVTQSSRYLVKRTGEKVFLECVQDMDHENMFWYRQDPGLGLRLIYFSYDVKMKEKGDIPEGYSVSREKKERFSLILESASTNQTSMYLCASREWSNTGELFFGEGSRLTVL.

The CDR3 DNA sequence: TGCGCCAGCAGCCAAACTAGCGGGCGCTCCTACGAGCAGTACTTC. Amino acid sequence: CASSQTSGRSYEQYF. The chain uses TRBV5-1 and TRBJ2-7; 9 nucleotides match TRBD2. CDR1 and CDR2 from the germline V gene are SGHRS and YFSETQ. Trimming at V came to 4 bases and at J to 0 bases, leaving 5 bases not matched to a gene. The CDR3 loop spans 15 amino acids.

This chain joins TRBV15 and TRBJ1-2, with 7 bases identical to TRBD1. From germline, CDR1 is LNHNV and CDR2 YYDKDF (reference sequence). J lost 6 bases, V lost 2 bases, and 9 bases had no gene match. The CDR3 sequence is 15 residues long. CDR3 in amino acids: CATSRNLDGTDGYTF. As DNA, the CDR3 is TGTGCCACCAGCAGAAACTTGGACGGGACAGATGGCTACACCTTC. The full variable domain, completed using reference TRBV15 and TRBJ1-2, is DAMVIQNPRYQVTQFGKPVTLSCSQTLNHNVMYWYQQKSSQAPKLLFHYYDKDFNNEADTPDNFQSRRPNTSFCFLDIRSPGLGDTAMYLCATSRNLDGTDGYTFGSGTRLTVV.

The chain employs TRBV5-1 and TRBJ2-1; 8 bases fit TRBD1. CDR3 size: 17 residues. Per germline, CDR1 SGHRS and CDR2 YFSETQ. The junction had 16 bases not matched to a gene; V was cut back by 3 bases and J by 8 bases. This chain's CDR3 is CASSSGQGLATGDEQFF. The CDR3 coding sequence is TGCGCCAGCAGCTCAGGACAGGGTCTAGCAACAGGTGATGAGCAGTTCTTC.

The CDR3 bases are TGTGCCAGCAGCTTTCCTAGCGGGAGCTCCTACAATGAGCAGTTCTTC. This codes for CASSFPSGSSYNEQFF. The rearrangement uses TRBV7-9 and TRBJ2-1; TRBD2 aligns across 10 bases. This CDR3 is built from 16 residues. The germline CDR1 and CDR2 sequences are SEHNR and FQNEAQ (reference sequence). Trimming removed 3 bases from V and 0 bases from J; junction bases left unmatched: 2.

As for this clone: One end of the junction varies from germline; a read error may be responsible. CDR3 residues: CASSQRTIAGGIVF. The CDR3 DNA reads as TGCGCCAGCAGCCAACGGACAATAGCGGGAGGCATCGTCTTC. The J gene is TRBJ2-7, the V gene TRBV4-1; 10 bases agree with TRBD2. The germline CDR1 and CDR2 sequences are MGHRA and YSYEKL. This CDR3 comprises 14 residues.

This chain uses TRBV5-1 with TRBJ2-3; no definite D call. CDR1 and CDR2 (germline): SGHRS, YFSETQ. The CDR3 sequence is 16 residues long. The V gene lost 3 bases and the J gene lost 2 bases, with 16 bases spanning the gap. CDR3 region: CASSSLGAETTDTQYF. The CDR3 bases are TGCGCCAGCAGCTCCCTGGGCGCAGAAACCACAGATACGCAGTATTTT.

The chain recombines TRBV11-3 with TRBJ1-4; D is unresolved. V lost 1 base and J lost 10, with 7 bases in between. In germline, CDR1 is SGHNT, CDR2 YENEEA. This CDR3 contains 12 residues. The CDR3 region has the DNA TGTGCCAGCAGCTTAGTGAATCGAAAACTGTTTTTT. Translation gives CASSLVNRKLFF.

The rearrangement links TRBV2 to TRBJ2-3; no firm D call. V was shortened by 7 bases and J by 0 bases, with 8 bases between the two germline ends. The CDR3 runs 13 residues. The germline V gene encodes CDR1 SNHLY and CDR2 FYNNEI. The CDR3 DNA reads TGTGCCAGCACCCCAGACAGCACAGATACGCAGTATTTT. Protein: CASTPDSTDTQYF.

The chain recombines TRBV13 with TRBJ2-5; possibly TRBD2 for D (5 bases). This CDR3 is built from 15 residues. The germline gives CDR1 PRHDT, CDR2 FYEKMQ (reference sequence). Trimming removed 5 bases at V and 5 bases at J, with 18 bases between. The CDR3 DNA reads TGTGCCAGCAGCCTCCGGGGTTCTAACGGTGAGACCCAGTACTTC. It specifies CASSLRGSNGETQYF. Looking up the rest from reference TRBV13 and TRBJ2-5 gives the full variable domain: AAGVIQSPRHLIKEKRETATLKCYPIPRHDTVYWYQQGPGQDPQFLISFYEKMQSDKGSIPDRFSAQQFSDYHSELNMSSLELGDSALYFCASSLRGSNGETQYFGPGTRLLVL.

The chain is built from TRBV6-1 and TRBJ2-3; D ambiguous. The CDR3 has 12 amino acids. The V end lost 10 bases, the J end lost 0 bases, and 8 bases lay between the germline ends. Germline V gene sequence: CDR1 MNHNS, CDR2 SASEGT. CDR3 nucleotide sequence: TGTGCCACCACTTGGAGCACAGATACGCAGTATTTT. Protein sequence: CATTWSTDTQYF.

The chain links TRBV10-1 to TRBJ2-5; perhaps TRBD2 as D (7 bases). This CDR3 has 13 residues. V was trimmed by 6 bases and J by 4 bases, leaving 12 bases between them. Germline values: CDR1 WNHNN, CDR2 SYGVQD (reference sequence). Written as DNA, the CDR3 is TGCGCCAGCAGCGGGGGGCCGGGAGAGACCCAGTACTTC. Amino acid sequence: CASSGGPGETQYF.

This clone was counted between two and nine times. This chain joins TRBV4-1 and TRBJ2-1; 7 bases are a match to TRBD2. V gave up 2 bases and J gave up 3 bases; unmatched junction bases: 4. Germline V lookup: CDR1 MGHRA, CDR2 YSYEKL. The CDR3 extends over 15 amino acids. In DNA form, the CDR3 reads TGCGCCAGCAGCCAATTGGGACTAAGCTACAATGAGCAGTTCTTC. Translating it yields CASSQLGLSYNEQFF.

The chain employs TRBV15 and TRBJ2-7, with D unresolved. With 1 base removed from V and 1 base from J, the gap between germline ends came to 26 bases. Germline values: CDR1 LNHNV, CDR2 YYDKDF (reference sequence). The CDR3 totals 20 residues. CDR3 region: CATSRVAMGVSNAYSYEQYF. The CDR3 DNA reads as TGTGCCACCAGCAGAGTTGCTATGGGTGTCTCGAACGCTTATTCCTACGAGCAGTACTTC.

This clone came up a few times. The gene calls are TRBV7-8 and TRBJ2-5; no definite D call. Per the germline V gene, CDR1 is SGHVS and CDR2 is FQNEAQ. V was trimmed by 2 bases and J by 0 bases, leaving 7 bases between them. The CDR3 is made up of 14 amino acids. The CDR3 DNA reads TGTGCCAGCAGCTTAACGGCTTACCAAGAGACCCAGTACTTC. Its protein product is CASSLTAYQETQYF. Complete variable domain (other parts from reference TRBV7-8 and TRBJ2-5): GAGVSQSPRYKVAKRGQDVALRCDPISGHVSLFWYQQALGQGPEFLTYFQNEAQLDKSGLPSDRFFAERPEGSVSTLKIQRTQQEDSAVYLCASSLTAYQETQYFGPGTRLLVL.

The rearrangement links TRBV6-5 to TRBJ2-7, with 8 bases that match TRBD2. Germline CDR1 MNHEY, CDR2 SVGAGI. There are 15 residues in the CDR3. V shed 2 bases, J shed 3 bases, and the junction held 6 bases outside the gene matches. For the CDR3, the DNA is TGTGCCAGCAGTTACCCCGGGAGGGGATACTACGAGCAGTACTTC. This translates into CASSYPGRGYYEQYF.

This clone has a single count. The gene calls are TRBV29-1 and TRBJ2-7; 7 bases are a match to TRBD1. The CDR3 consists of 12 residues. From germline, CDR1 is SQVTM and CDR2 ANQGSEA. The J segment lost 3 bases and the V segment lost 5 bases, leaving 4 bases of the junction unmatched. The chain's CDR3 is CSVTGTVYEQYF. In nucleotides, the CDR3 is TGCAGCGTTACCGGGACAGTCTACGAGCAGTACTTC.

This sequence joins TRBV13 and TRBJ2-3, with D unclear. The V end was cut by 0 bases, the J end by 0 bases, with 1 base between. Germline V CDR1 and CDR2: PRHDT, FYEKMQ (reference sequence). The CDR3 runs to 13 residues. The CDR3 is CASSLGSTDTQYF. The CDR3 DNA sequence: TGTGCCAGCAGCTTAGGAAGCACAGATACGCAGTATTTT.

The DNA for the CDR3 is TGTGCCAGCAGCTTAGAAGGAGCGGGGTGGGCAGATACGCAGTATTTT. Amino acids: CASSLEGAGWADTQYF. The V gene is TRBV7-8, the J gene TRBJ2-3; TRBD2 matches 7 bases. With 1 base clipped from V and 4 bases from J, the junction kept 8 bases outside the gene matches. Germline lookup yields CDR1 SGHVS and CDR2 FQNEAQ. The CDR3 is 16 amino acids.

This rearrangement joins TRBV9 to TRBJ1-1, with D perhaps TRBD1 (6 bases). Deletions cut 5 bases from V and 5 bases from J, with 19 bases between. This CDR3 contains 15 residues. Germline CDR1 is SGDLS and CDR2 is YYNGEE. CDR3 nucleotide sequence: TGTGCCAGCAGTTTAAGGTGGGGGGCAGGAACTGAAGCTTTCTTT. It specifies CASSLRWGAGTEAFF.

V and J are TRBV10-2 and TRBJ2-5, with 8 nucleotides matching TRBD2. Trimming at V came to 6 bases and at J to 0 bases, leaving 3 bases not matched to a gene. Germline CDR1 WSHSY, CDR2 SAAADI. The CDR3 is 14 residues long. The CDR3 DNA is TGCGCCAGCAGCCGCGGGGGGCACCAAGAGACCCAGTACTTC. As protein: CASSRGGHQETQYF.

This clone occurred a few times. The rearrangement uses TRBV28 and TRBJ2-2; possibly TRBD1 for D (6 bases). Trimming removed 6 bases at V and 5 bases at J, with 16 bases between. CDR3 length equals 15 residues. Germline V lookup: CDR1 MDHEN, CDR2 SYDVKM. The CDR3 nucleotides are TGTGCCAGCAGAACAGGGCTCACGGGGACCGGGGAGCTGTTTTTT. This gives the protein CASRTGLTGTGELFF.

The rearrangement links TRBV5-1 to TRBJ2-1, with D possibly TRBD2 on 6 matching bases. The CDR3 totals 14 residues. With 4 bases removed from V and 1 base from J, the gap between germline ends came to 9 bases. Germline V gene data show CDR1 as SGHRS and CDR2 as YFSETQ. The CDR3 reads CASSPGTSYNEQFF. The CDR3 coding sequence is TGCGCCAGCAGCCCCGGGACTTCCTACAATGAGCAGTTCTTC.

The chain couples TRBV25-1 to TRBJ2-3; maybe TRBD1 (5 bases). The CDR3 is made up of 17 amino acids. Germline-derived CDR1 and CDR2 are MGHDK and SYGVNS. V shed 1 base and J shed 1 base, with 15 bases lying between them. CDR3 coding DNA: TGTGCCAGCAGTGAATGGGGCACCCCCCTTGGCACAGATACGCAGTATTTT. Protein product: CASSEWGTPLGTDTQYF.

CDR3 in DNA: TGTGCCAGCAGTGAAAGCCCCGGGGCGCGTGAAAAACTGTTTTTT. This sequence encodes CASSESPGAREKLFF. This chain uses TRBV6-1 with TRBJ1-4, with D maybe TRBD1 (5 bases). The germline V gene has CDR1 MNHNS and CDR2 SASEGT. The length of the CDR3 is 15 residues. V lost 2 bases and J 7 bases, leaving 14 bases between the germline ends.

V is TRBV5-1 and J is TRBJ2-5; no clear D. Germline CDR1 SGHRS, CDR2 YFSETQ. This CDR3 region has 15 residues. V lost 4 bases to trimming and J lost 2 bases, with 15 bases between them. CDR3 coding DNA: TGCGCCAGCAGCGTCGGGCCCTCGACTCAAGAGACCCAGTACTTC. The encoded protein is CASSVGPSTQETQYF.

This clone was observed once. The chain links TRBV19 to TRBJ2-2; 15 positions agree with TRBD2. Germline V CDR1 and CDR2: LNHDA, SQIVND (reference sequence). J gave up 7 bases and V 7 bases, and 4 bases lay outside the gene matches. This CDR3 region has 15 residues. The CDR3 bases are TGTGCCAGTACAGGGACTAGCGGGAGGCACGGGGAGCTGTTTTTT. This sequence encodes CASTGTSGRHGELFF.

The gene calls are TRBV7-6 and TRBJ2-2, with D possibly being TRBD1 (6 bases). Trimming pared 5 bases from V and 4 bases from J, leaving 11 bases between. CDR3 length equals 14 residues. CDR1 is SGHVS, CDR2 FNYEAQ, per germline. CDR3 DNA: TGTGCCAGCAGCGTCACAGGGACCACCGGGGAGCTGTTTTTT. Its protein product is CASSVTGTTGELFF.